A selection of T cell receptor beta chains follows, all from one sample in a study of T cells in Graves' hyperthyroidism and ophthalmopathy. TCRdb re-called the multiplex PCR reads with MiXCR, one entry per CDR3 protein. The data show 400,000 to 450,000 distinct CDR3 sequences, about 15% seen once. Sequencing was performed on blood. The receptors stem from a man between 18 and 35 years old with Graves' ophthalmopathy. Both conserved end residues are part of each CDR3. The D gene is left open where the match is weak. Only some rows state a clone size, as once, few, many or a class for expanded clones.

>few|TRBV5-1|TRBJ2-2|TRBD1
CASSQTGAPGELFF
TGCGCCAGCAGCCAAACAGGGGCCCCCGGGGAGCTGTTTTTT
>few|TRBV4-1|TRBJ1-2|-
CASSQDSDKEILYGYTF
TGCGCCAGCAGCCAAGATTCCGATAAGGAGATCCTCTATGGCTACACCTTC
>many|TRBV7-2|TRBJ2-7|-
CASSLGKPTREQYF
TGTGCCAGCAGCTTAGGAAAGCCCACTAGGGAGCAGTACTTC
>many|TRBV27|TRBJ2-1|TRBD2
CASRAVAGGIYEQFF
TGTGCCAGCAGGGCCGTGGCGGGAGGGATTTATGAGCAGTTCTTC
>many|TRBV12-3/TRBV12-4|TRBJ2-2|TRBD1
CASRSRTGAGELFF
TGTGCCAGCAGATCCAGGACAGGGGCTGGGGAGCTGTTTTTT
>-|TRBV20-1|TRBJ2-5|-
CSASLTIDRGKETQYF
TGCAGTGCTAGTTTGACTATAGACCGCGGGAAAGAGACCCAGTACTTC
>many|TRBV7-2|TRBJ2-2|-
CASSLNGLLNTGELFF
TGTGCCAGCAGCTTAAACGGACTGTTGAACACCGGGGAGCTGTTTTTT
>-|TRBV19|TRBJ2-3|-
CASSFGDGSTDTQYF
TGTGCCAGTAGTTTCGGGGACGGTAGCACAGATACGCAGTATTTT
>many|TRBV11-1|TRBJ2-7|-
CASSPLASQGPSYEQYF
TGTGCCAGCAGCCCATTAGCGTCGCAGGGGCCCTCCTACGAGCAGTACTTC
>many|TRBV20-1|TRBJ2-3|-
CSARGRANTDTQYF
TGCAGTGCTAGAGGCAGGGCAAATACAGATACGCAGTATTTT
>few|TRBV20-1|TRBJ1-1|-
CSAWGRENTEAFF
TGCAGTGCTTGGGGACGGGAGAACACTGAAGCTTTCTTT
>few|TRBV6-5|TRBJ1-6|-
CASSYSPVGSYNSPLHF
TGTGCCAGCAGTTACTCCCCTGTCGGTTCCTATAATTCACCCCTCCACTTT
>-|TRBV2|TRBJ2-1|-
CASMLPQGTVNGQFF
TGTGCCAGTATGTTACCACAGGGGACTGTGAATGGGCAGTTCTTC
>many|TRBV11-2|TRBJ1-1|-
CASSPGRIEAFF
TGTGCCAGCAGCCCTGGGAGAATTGAAGCTTTCTTT
>few|TRBV6-5|TRBJ1-2|TRBD1
CACSYRRDRVNLISYTF
TGTGCCTGCAGTTACCGCCGGGACAGGGTTAATTTGATAAGCTACACCTTC
>-|TRBV4-1|TRBJ1-5|-
CASSPQPEAPNQPQHF
TGCGCCAGCAGCCCCCAACCCGAAGCGCCCAATCAGCCCCAGCATTTT
>many|TRBV7-8|TRBJ2-1|TRBD2
CASSTTSSNEQFF
TGTGCCAGCAGCACGACTAGCAGCAATGAGCAGTTCTTC
>-|TRBV6-1|TRBJ2-7|-
CASSELGHSYEQYF
TGTGCCAGCAGTGAACTGGGACACAGCTACGAGCAGTACTTC
>many|TRBV20-1|TRBJ1-1|-
CSARGTVMNTEAFF
TGCAGTGCTAGAGGTACAGTTATGAACACTGAAGCTTTCTTT
>-|TRBV25-1|TRBJ2-7|TRBD2
CASRLAGADEQYF
TGTGCCAGCAGACTAGCGGGAGCGGACGAGCAGTACTTC
>few|TRBV13|TRBJ2-3|-
CASRKSVRTDTQYF
TGTGCCAGCAGGAAGAGCGTCCGCACAGATACGCAGTATTTT
>-|TRBV12-3/TRBV12-4|TRBJ2-2|TRBD2
CASTFGLAGGDTGELFF
TGTGCCAGCACCTTTGGTCTAGCGGGGGGCGACACCGGGGAGCTGTTTTTT
>many|TRBV27|TRBJ2-5|-
CASSLLQTQETQYF
TGTGCCAGCAGTTTATTACAGACCCAAGAGACCCAGTACTTC
>many|TRBV24-1|TRBJ2-2|-
CATSGSQWGWTGELFF
TGTGCCACCAGTGGATCCCAGTGGGGTTGGACCGGGGAGCTGTTTTTT
>few|TRBV11-2|TRBJ1-2|-
CASSWGGGGSNYGYTF
TGTGCCAGCAGCTGGGGGGGGGGGGGCTCGAACTATGGCTACACCTTC
>few|TRBV13|TRBJ2-3|TRBD2
CASSSASLAGGYADTQYF
TGTGCCAGCAGCTCAGCTAGCCTAGCGGGAGGGTACGCAGATACGCAGTATTTT
>-|TRBV6-1|TRBJ1-6|-
CASSGGLGVGSPLHF
TGTGCCAGCAGTGGAGGGTTAGGGGTTGGTTCACCCCTCCACTTT
>many|TRBV18|TRBJ1-2|-
CASSPGRWVDGYTF
TGTGCCAGCTCACCAGGGCGGTGGGTCGATGGCTACACCTTC
>many|TRBV20-1|TRBJ1-2|-
CSARWERDNYGYTF
TGCAGTGCTAGGTGGGAGCGCGATAACTATGGCTACACCTTC
>few|TRBV19|TRBJ1-3|-
CASSISLSSGNTIYF
TGTGCCAGTAGTATAAGCCTGAGCTCTGGAAACACCATATATTTT
>many|TRBV18|TRBJ1-6|-
CASSPQGNSPLHF
TGTGCCAGCTCACCCCAGGGCAATTCACCCCTCCACTTT
>many|TRBV20-1|TRBJ1-6|-
CSASGPGTYNSPLHF
TGCAGTGCTAGCGGACCGGGAACCTATAATTCACCCCTCCACTTT
>many|TRBV11-3|TRBJ1-1|TRBD1
CASRGQGSKRSEAFF
TGTGCCAGCAGAGGACAGGGGAGTAAGCGCAGTGAAGCTTTCTTT
>few|TRBV7-2|TRBJ2-3|-
CASSQGFPTDTQYF
TGTGCCAGCAGCCAGGGATTCCCCACAGATACGCAGTATTTT
>many|TRBV5-1|TRBJ2-7|-
CASSLASGSYEQYF
TGCGCCAGCAGCTTGGCCAGTGGGTCCTACGAGCAGTACTTC
>-|TRBV20-1|TRBJ1-6|-
CSAREGSSPLHF
TGCAGTGCTAGAGAAGGCTCTTCACCCCTCCACTTT
>few|TRBV25-1|TRBJ2-3|TRBD2
CASLGGTSGGTSTDTQYF
TGTGCCAGCCTCGGCGGGACTAGCGGGGGGACTAGCACAGATACGCAGTATTTT
>few|TRBV9|TRBJ2-3|-
CASSVGRDLTPQYF
TGTGCCAGCAGCGTTGGGCGGGACCTAACCCCGCAGTATTTT
>few|TRBV30|TRBJ1-4|TRBD1
CAWRAGTEVEKLFF
TGTGCCTGGAGGGCCGGGACAGAAGTTGAAAAACTGTTTTTT
>few|TRBV14|TRBJ2-1|TRBD2
CASSQDKGTSWDNEQFF
TGTGCCAGCAGCCAAGATAAGGGGACTAGCTGGGACAATGAGCAGTTCTTC
>many|TRBV20-1|TRBJ2-1|-
CSAQAVAYNEQFF
TGCAGTGCGCAGGCGGTTGCCTACAATGAGCAGTTCTTC
>many|TRBV15|TRBJ1-2|-
CATSRDRERGNYGYTF
TGTGCCACCAGCAGAGATCGGGAAAGGGGTAACTATGGCTACACCTTC
>-|TRBV27|TRBJ2-7|TRBD2
CASSTGLAGGLSSYEQYF
TGTGCCAGCAGTACTGGACTAGCGGGAGGCCTTAGCTCCTACGAGCAGTACTTC
>many|TRBV5-1|TRBJ1-1|-
CASSLASGGGDATEAFF
TGCGCCAGCAGCTTGGCCTCGGGGGGGGGTGATGCGACTGAAGCTTTCTTT
>many|TRBV24-1|TRBJ2-5|-
CATSDPSHQETQYF
TGTGCCACCAGTGATCCCTCGCACCAAGAGACCCAGTACTTC
>many|TRBV11-3|TRBJ2-2|TRBD2
CASSHGGARTGELFF
TGTGCCAGCAGCCACGGGGGGGCGCGTACCGGGGAGCTGTTTTTT
>many|TRBV7-6|TRBJ2-1|TRBD2
CASSLGGAGTRKHNEQFF
TGTGCCAGCAGCTTAGGGGGGGCCGGGACTAGGAAACACAATGAGCAGTTCTTC
>many|TRBV3-1|TRBJ2-7|TRBD2
CASRGEGSSYEQYF
TGTGCCAGTCGAGGGGAGGGAAGTTCCTACGAGCAGTACTTC
>many|TRBV20-1|TRBJ1-5|-
CSAHRRSGNQPQHF
TGCAGTGCTCACAGGAGGAGTGGCAATCAGCCCCAGCATTTT
>few|TRBV5-1|TRBJ2-5|-
CASSLVQVSETQYF
TGCGCCAGCAGCTTGGTTCAGGTCTCGGAGACCCAGTACTTC
>many|TRBV6-1|TRBJ1-5|-
CASMPRSGGNQPQHF
TGTGCCAGCATGCCCAGGTCCGGCGGCAATCAGCCCCAGCATTTT
>few|TRBV10-3|TRBJ2-1|TRBD1
CAISESRGTGGMMSYNEQFF
TGTGCCATCAGTGAGTCGAGGGGGACAGGGGGGATGATGTCCTACAATGAGCAGTTCTTC
>-|TRBV12-3/TRBV12-4|TRBJ2-5|-
CASSQNTGETQYF
TGTGCCAGCAGTCAGAACACAGGGGAGACCCAGTACTTC
>many|TRBV20-1|TRBJ2-3|-
CSARWSTDTQYF
TGCAGTGCTAGATGGAGCACAGATACGCAGTATTTT
>many|TRBV11-2|TRBJ2-1|-
CASHRDGGYNEQFF
TGTGCCAGCCACCGGGACGGAGGATACAATGAGCAGTTCTTC
>few|TRBV4-1|TRBJ1-5|-
CASSQGRASNQPQHF
TGCGCCAGCAGCCAAGGGAGGGCTAGCAATCAGCCCCAGCATTTT
>many|TRBV20-1|TRBJ2-1|TRBD2
CSAKGLAGDSVNEQFF
TGCAGTGCTAAAGGATTAGCGGGAGACTCGGTCAATGAGCAGTTCTTC
>-|TRBV2|TRBJ2-7|-
CASSDRLSYEQYF
TGTGCCAGCAGTGACAGGCTCTCCTACGAGCAGTACTTC
>-|TRBV11-2|TRBJ2-2|-
CASSASRATGELFF
TGTGCCAGCAGTGCGAGCAGGGCCACCGGGGAGCTGTTTTTT